Below are 6 T cell receptor beta chains sequenced from a single sample in a study of CD8+CD57+ T cells in acquired aplastic anemia. Profiling that covered TCR beta VDJ and CDR3 relied on genomic DNA as its template. TCRdb used MiXCR to reprocess the reads, holding one entry per CDR3 protein. The sample consists of about 180,000 distinct CDR3 sequences, about half of them appearing once. Sequencing input: sorted CD4+, CD8+, or CD8+CD57+ T cells (not recorded which) from PBMCs. The receptor set was obtained from a human donor in good health.

V gene TRBV12-3 or TRBV12-4 combines with J gene TRBJ2-7; 10 bases map to TRBD1. J lost 2 bases, V lost 5 bases, and 3 bases had no gene match. CDR3 length equals 14 residues. CDR3 sequence: CASSGDRGPYEQYF. The CDR3, as DNA: TGTGCCAGCAGTGGGGACAGGGGCCCCTACGAGCAGTACTTC.

This clonotype was counted only a few times. The chain uses TRBV25-1 and TRBJ2-7; possibly TRBD1 for D (6 bases). The CDR3 is 19 residues long. Germline V CDR1 and CDR2: MGHDK, SYGVNS. Trimming removed 2 bases from V and 0 bases from J, with 23 bases in between. CDR3 coding DNA: TGTGCCAGCAGTGAAACACTAATACGAACAGGGCCCCGCTCCTACGAGCAGTACTTC. Its translation is CASSETLIRTGPRSYEQYF.

This clonotype has just a few counts. The J gene is TRBJ2-2, the V gene TRBV10-3; 8 bases agree with TRBD1. The junction had 1 base not matched to a gene; V was cut back by 3 bases and J by 4 bases. Germline assignment: CDR1 ENHRY and CDR2 SYGVKD. The CDR3 contains 14 residues. CDR3 coding DNA: TGTGCCATCAGTGACACAGGGGGCACCGGGGAGCTGTTTTTT. As protein: CAISDTGGTGELFF.

The rearrangement links TRBV4-2 to TRBJ2-5; TRBD2 agrees at 9 bases. This CDR3 region has 15 residues. In germline, CDR1 is LGHNA, CDR2 YNFKEQ. Losses at the gene ends were 5 bases for V and 4 bases for J; bases not matched to a gene: 8. The CDR3 reads CASSAELLAGETQYF. The CDR3 DNA reads as TGTGCCAGCAGCGCGGAGTTACTAGCGGGAGAGACCCAGTACTTC.

The CDR3 protein is CASSMGSGGADTQYF. CDR3 nucleotide sequence: TGTGCCAGTAGTATGGGTAGCGGGGGGGCAGATACGCAGTATTTT. The rearrangement links TRBV19 to TRBJ2-3; 11 positions match TRBD2. The CDR3 totals 15 residues. The germline V gene encodes CDR1 LNHDA and CDR2 SQIVND (reference sequence). J gave up 4 bases and V 3 bases, and 3 bases lay outside the gene matches. The complete variable domain, with remaining parts taken from reference TRBV19 and TRBJ2-3, reads DGGITQSPKYLFRKEGQNVTLSCEQNLNHDAMYWYRQDPGQGLRLIYYSQIVNDFQKGDIAEGYSVSREKKESFPLTVTSAQKNPTAFYLCASSMGSGGADTQYFGPGTRLTVL.

This clonotype was counted at least ten times. CDR3 coding DNA: TGTGCCAGTAGAGGGGCAGTCCGCACAGATACGCAGTATTTT. The encoded protein is CASRGAVRTDTQYF. The chain is built from TRBV19 and TRBJ2-3, with D possibly matching TRBD1 (5 bases). V lost 6 bases to trimming and J lost 1 base, with 11 bases between them. There are 14 residues in the CDR3. The germline V gene encodes CDR1 LNHDA and CDR2 SQIVND (reference sequence).